Following are 23 T cell receptor beta chains from one sample sequenced in a study of blood T cell repertoires in COVID-19. This table comes from immunoSEQ multiplex PCR, and its TCRdb copy is limited to in-frame clones, with some not included. The repertoire holds around 270,000 clones, with 84% as singletons. What was sequenced was peripheral blood. These receptors were obtained from a middle-aged woman who had recovered from COVID-19.

V and J are TRBV7-3 and TRBJ1-2, with TRBD1 matching 11 bases. Germline assignment: CDR1 SGHTA and CDR2 FQGTGA. The J segment lost 5 bases and the V segment lost 1 base, leaving 3 bases of the junction unmatched. The CDR3 spans 15 residues. The CDR3 spells CASSLNGQGAYGYTF. CDR3 coding DNA: TGTGCCAGCAGCTTAAACGGACAGGGGGCGTATGGCTACACCTTC.

Here the CDR3 DNA reads TGTGCCAGCATGAGGGACACAAACTACGAGCAGTACTTC. This translates into CASMRDTNYEQYF. The rearrangement links TRBV2 to TRBJ2-7, with D possibly being TRBD1 (6 bases). Germline loops: CDR1 SNHLY, CDR2 FYNNEI. The CDR3 is 13 residues long. The germline V and J ends were trimmed by 7 bases and 3 bases, with 13 bases remaining between them.

The table lists this clone with a count of one. V gene TRBV3-1 (or the pseudogene TRBV3-2) combines with J gene TRBJ1-1; D uncertain. Germline CDR1 reads LGHDT; CDR2 reads YNNKEL (reference sequence). With 6 bases removed from V and 1 base from J, the gap between germline ends came to 9 bases. CDR3 length: 13 residues. CDR3 sequence (DNA): TGTGCCAGCAGGAGACCGGGGAACACTGAAGCTTTCTTT. It translates to CASRRPGNTEAFF.

V gene TRBV4-2 combines with J gene TRBJ1-2; unclear D gene. This CDR3 is built from 12 residues. Germline CDR1 and CDR2: LGHNA and YNFKEQ. V was trimmed by 1 base and J by 7 bases, leaving 7 bases between them. The chain's CDR3 is CASSQGGGGYTF. DNA for the CDR3: TGTGCCAGCAGCCAAGGAGGAGGTGGCTACACCTTC.

V gene TRBV7-8 combines with J gene TRBJ1-2, with D possibly being TRBD1 (5 bases). V lost 5 bases and J lost 7, with 14 bases in between. CDR3 length: 13 amino acids. Germline-derived CDR1 and CDR2 are SGHVS and FQNEAQ. CDR3 region: CASSPHGGSGYTF. For the CDR3, the DNA is TGTGCCAGCAGCCCACACGGGGGAAGTGGCTACACCTTC. Filled out from reference TRBV7-8 and TRBJ1-2, the complete variable domain reads GAGVSQSPRYKVAKRGQDVALRCDPISGHVSLFWYQQALGQGPEFLTYFQNEAQLDKSGLPSDRFFAERPEGSVSTLKIQRTQQEDSAVYLCASSPHGGSGYTFGSGTRLTVV.

This rearrangement joins TRBV6-5 to TRBJ1-4; the D gene is possibly TRBD1 (5 bases). The CDR3 covers 15 residues. V lost 5 bases to trimming and J lost 6 bases, with 16 bases between them. Germline V gene lookup returns CDR1 MNHEY and CDR2 SVGAGI. CDR3 sequence (DNA): TGTGCCAGCAGTCCCCCTGGGGCGCGTCATGAAAAACTGTTTTTT. Its protein is CASSPPGARHEKLFF.

This clone was picked up one time. The gene calls are TRBV6-5 and TRBJ2-3, with 8 bases fitting TRBD2. CDR1 and CDR2 from the germline V gene are MNHEY and SVGAGI. The length of the CDR3 is 15 residues. J lost 1 base, V lost 6 bases, and 6 bases had no gene match. CDR3 bases: TGTGCCAGCAGCCGGGGGGGCCCTGGCACAGATACGCAGTATTTT. Translated: CASSRGGPGTDTQYF.

The chain joins TRBV30 to TRBJ2-1; 11 nucleotides match TRBD1. Trimming took 5 bases from V and 10 from J; bases not matched to a gene: 13. Per germline, CDR1 GTSNPN and CDR2 SVGIG (reference sequence). This CDR3 comprises 15 residues. The CDR3 reads CAWGRGQGEISEQFF. CDR3 nucleotide sequence: TGTGCCTGGGGGAGGGGACAGGGGGAGATAAGCGAGCAGTTCTTC.

The V and J genes are TRBV5-1 and TRBJ2-1; perhaps TRBD2 as D (6 bases). V lost 4 bases, J lost 7 bases, and 12 bases lay in between. There are 13 residues in the CDR3. Germline loops: CDR1 SGHRS, CDR2 YFSETQ. CDR3 sequence: CASSLEGRNEQFF. Written as DNA, the CDR3 is TGCGCCAGCAGCCTGGAGGGGAGGAATGAGCAGTTCTTC. The variable domain in full, completed from reference TRBV5-1 and TRBJ2-1, reads KAGVTQTPRYLIKTRGQQVTLSCSPISGHRSVSWYQQTPGQGLQFLFEYFSETQRNKGNFPGRFSGRQFSNSRSEMNVSTLELGDSALYLCASSLEGRNEQFFGPGTRLTVL.

CDR3 DNA sequence: TGTGCCAGCAGCGTAGTGGGTAGCGGTTACACCGGGGAGCTGTTTTTT. Translation gives CASSVVGSGYTGELFF. V gene TRBV9 combines with J gene TRBJ2-2; D might be TRBD2 (6 bases). With 0 bases removed from V and 3 bases from J, the gap between germline ends came to 12 bases. The CDR3 runs 16 residues. Per the germline V gene, CDR1 is SGDLS and CDR2 is YYNGEE.

The chain has TRBV5-4 and TRBJ1-2; D call uncertain. The CDR3 extends over 14 amino acids. Germline V gene lookup returns CDR1 SGHNT and CDR2 YYREEE (reference sequence). V lost 3 bases to trimming and J lost 8 bases, with 17 bases between them. The CDR3 nucleotides are TGTGCCAGCAGCTCTAACCGGGCCAGCGGGGGCTACACCTTC. Residues: CASSSNRASGGYTF.

Only a few counts were recorded for this clone. This chain joins TRBV28 and TRBJ2-2; 8 nucleotides align to TRBD1. The V gene end was trimmed by 10 bases and the J gene end by 5 bases; junction bases not matched to a gene: 9. Germline CDR1 MDHEN, CDR2 SYDVKM. The CDR3 covers 14 residues. The CDR3, as DNA: TGTGCCATCCCCGACAGGGGAGTGACCGGGGAGCTGTTTTTT. Translating it yields CAIPDRGVTGELFF.

Written as DNA, the CDR3 is TGCACCAGCAGCCAAGTACGAGTCCGGGAGACCCAGTACTTC. Protein product: CTSSQVRVRETQYF. This chain links TRBV1 with TRBJ2-5; the DNA was not compared with TRBD2, the D call given in the table. TRBV1 represents a pseudogene. The length of the CDR3 is 14 residues.

This chain connects TRBV30 to TRBJ1-3; no clear D gene. Trimming shortened V by 1 base and J by 2 bases, and 3 bases separated the two germline ends. The CDR3 sequence is 12 residues long. Germline-derived CDR1 and CDR2 are GTSNPN and SVGIG (reference sequence). The CDR3 protein is CAWSGPGNTIYF. The DNA of the CDR3 is TGTGCCTGGAGTGGGCCTGGAAACACCATATATTTT.

This clone was seen only once. The chain combines TRBV30 with TRBJ2-2; tentative D call: TRBD2 (6 bases). Germline V CDR1 and CDR2: GTSNPN, SVGIG (reference sequence). This CDR3 contains 14 residues. Between the trimmed V and J ends, which lost 1 base and 1 base, there was a span of 7 bases. The CDR3 region is CAWSAGVNTGELFF. The CDR3 nucleotides are TGTGCCTGGAGTGCGGGGGTGAACACCGGGGAGCTGTTTTTT.

The V gene is TRBV19, the J gene TRBJ1-1, with a tentative D call TRBD1 (5 bases). V lost 6 bases to trimming and J lost 4 bases, with 18 bases between them. The CDR3 runs to 15 residues. Per germline, CDR1 LNHDA and CDR2 SQIVND (reference sequence). CDR3 nucleotides: TGTGCCAGTAGACCTCGGAGGGGTGGTACCACTGAAGCTTTCTTT. Translating gives CASRPRRGGTTEAFF. Using reference TRBV19 and TRBJ1-1 for the parts outside the CDR3, the full variable domain is DGGITQSPKYLFRKEGQNVTLSCEQNLNHDAMYWYRQDPGQGLRLIYYSQIVNDFQKGDIAEGYSVSREKKESFPLTVTSAQKNPTAFYLCASRPRRGGTTEAFFGQGTRLTVV.

The chain employs TRBV7-2 and TRBJ1-2; no clear D. The germline V gene encodes CDR1 SGHTA and CDR2 FQGNSA. CDR3 length: 14 residues. V was cut by 0 bases and J by 8 bases, with 13 bases left in between. CDR3 in amino acids: CASSLAAAAQGYTF. CDR3 in DNA: TGTGCCAGCAGCTTAGCGGCGGCAGCCCAAGGCTACACCTTC.

V gene TRBV28 combines with J gene TRBJ1-2; 7 bases agree with TRBD1. CDR3 length equals 15 residues. The V segment lost 3 bases and the J segment 0 bases; nucleotides outside the gene matches: 4. Germline V gene sequence: CDR1 MDHEN, CDR2 SYDVKM. The CDR3 sequence is CASSLNRGANYGYTF. CDR3 bases: TGTGCCAGCAGTTTGAACAGGGGAGCTAACTATGGCTACACCTTC.

The rearrangement joins TRBV2 to TRBJ1-5; D may be TRBD1 (6 bases). Trimming left V 0 bases short and J 0 bases short, with 9 bases between. The V gene's germline CDR1 is SNHLY and CDR2 FYNNEI. The CDR3 consists of 16 residues. For the CDR3, the DNA is TGTGCCAGCAGTGAAGCGCGGGGGGCTAGCAATCAGCCCCAGCATTTT. Translated, it gives CASSEARGASNQPQHF.

The chain joins TRBV7-2 to TRBJ2-5; 10 positions agree with TRBD2. The CDR3 spans 18 residues. V shed 0 bases and J 1 base; nucleotides not matched to a gene: 8. Germline CDR1 SGHTA, CDR2 FQGNSA. In DNA form, the CDR3 reads TGTGCCAGCAGCTTAGCGCCCACTAGCGGGGCCCTCCAAGAGACCCAGTACTTC. As protein: CASSLAPTSGALQETQYF.

The V call is TRBV9, the J call TRBJ2-7; 9 positions match TRBD1. Trimming at V came to 3 bases and at J to 3 bases, leaving 10 bases not matched to a gene. Germline V gene sequence: CDR1 SGDLS, CDR2 YYNGEE. This CDR3 contains 16 residues. CDR3 residues: CASSEGTGLPLYEQYF. Here the CDR3 DNA reads TGTGCCAGCAGCGAGGGGACAGGGTTACCTCTCTACGAGCAGTACTTC.

V gene TRBV30 combines with J gene TRBJ2-3; the D gene is possibly TRBD2 (5 bases). The CDR3 runs 13 residues. Germline assignment: CDR1 GTSNPN and CDR2 SVGIG (reference sequence). V was clipped by 5 bases and J by 5 bases, with 14 bases between them. The chain's CDR3 is CAWRSLAKDTQYF. The DNA for the CDR3 is TGTGCCTGGCGAAGTCTAGCCAAAGATACGCAGTATTTT.

The V and J genes are TRBV18 and TRBJ2-7; 7 bases fit TRBD1. V shed 4 bases and J 0 bases; nucleotides not matched to a gene: 3. The CDR3 contains 14 residues. Germline-derived CDR1 and CDR2 are KGHSH and LQKENI. The CDR3 sequence: CASSQQGSSYEQYF. CDR3 DNA: TGTGCCAGCTCACAACAGGGGAGCTCCTACGAGCAGTACTTC.